The rows below give T cell receptor beta chains drawn from one sample of a study of post-analysis software for immune sequencing data. MiXCR, applied by TCRdb to the PCR reads, yields one record per CDR3 protein. The sample lists approximately 730,000 distinct CDR3 sequences; 30% were seen once. Material: blood. The origin of the receptors is a girl aged 5-17 years with multiple sclerosis. Both conserved end residues are part of each CDR3. A D gene is named only where the DNA matches it firmly. Clone size, where shown, is once, few, many, or a class for clones that have expanded.

d_call: TRBD2
cdr3_length: 14
v_call: TRBV9
j_call: TRBJ2-5
clone_size: -
cdr3_nt: TGTGCCAGCAGCGTTAGCGGGAGTGTAGAGACCCAGTACTTC
cdr3_aa: CASSVSGSVETQYF

d_call: TRBD2
cdr3_length: 19
v_call: TRBV12-3/TRBV12-4
j_call: TRBJ2-6
clone_size: once
cdr3_nt: TGTGCCAGCAGATCCCAGGGGACTAGCGGAATCTCTGGGGCCAACGTCCTGACTTTC
cdr3_aa: CASRSQGTSGISGANVLTF

d_call: -
cdr3_length: 16
v_call: TRBV27
j_call: TRBJ2-2
clone_size: -
cdr3_nt: TGTGCCAGCAGCCTCTCGAGCACCACGGTGGGCGGGGAGCTGTTTTTT
cdr3_aa: CASSLSSTTVGGELFF

d_call: -
cdr3_length: 15
v_call: TRBV7-7
j_call: TRBJ2-5
clone_size: -
cdr3_nt: TGTGCTAGCAGCCCTTCGGACTACCCCACGGAGACCCAGTACTTC
cdr3_aa: CASSPSDYPTETQYF

d_call: -
cdr3_length: 11
v_call: TRBV20-1
j_call: TRBJ1-1
clone_size: -
cdr3_nt: TGCAGTGCCACCCTTATGACCCAAGCTTTCTTT
cdr3_aa: CSATLMTQAFF

d_call: TRBD2
cdr3_length: 16
v_call: TRBV12-3/TRBV12-4
j_call: TRBJ2-3
clone_size: many
cdr3_nt: TGTGCCAGCAGGAACTCGTTAGGACTAGTGACAGATACGCAGTATTTT
cdr3_aa: CASRNSLGLVTDTQYF

d_call: -
cdr3_length: 15
v_call: TRBV4-1
j_call: TRBJ2-5
clone_size: -
cdr3_nt: TGCGCCAGCGGCACCAACGGGATAGCGGAAGAGACCCAGTACTTC
cdr3_aa: CASGTNGIAEETQYF

d_call: -
cdr3_length: 14
v_call: TRBV20-1
j_call: TRBJ2-7
clone_size: few
cdr3_nt: TGCAGTGCTAGAGATCGGGCAGTGCCCTACGAGCAGTACTTC
cdr3_aa: CSARDRAVPYEQYF

d_call: TRBD2
cdr3_length: 20
v_call: TRBV7-2
j_call: TRBJ2-1
clone_size: -
cdr3_nt: TGTGCCAGCAGCTTAGTGGTGGCAGGGGCCAGCGGGAGGGCTAGAAATGAGCAGTTCTTC
cdr3_aa: CASSLVVAGASGRARNEQFF

d_call: TRBD2
cdr3_length: 15
v_call: TRBV9
j_call: TRBJ2-5
clone_size: few
cdr3_nt: TGTGCCAGCAGCGTAGTGGGACTAGCGTATGAGACCCAGTACTTC
cdr3_aa: CASSVVGLAYETQYF

d_call: -
cdr3_length: 15
v_call: TRBV28
j_call: TRBJ2-4
clone_size: -
cdr3_nt: TGTGCCAGCAGTTACCGGCAGTTAGCCAAAAACATTCAGTACTTC
cdr3_aa: CASSYRQLAKNIQYF

d_call: -
cdr3_length: 11
v_call: TRBV5-5
j_call: TRBJ2-5
clone_size: few
cdr3_nt: TGTGCCAGCAGCCCAGACACAACCCAGTACTTC
cdr3_aa: CASSPDTTQYF

d_call: -
cdr3_length: 19
v_call: TRBV4-3
j_call: TRBJ2-6
clone_size: few
cdr3_nt: TGCGCCAGCAGCCAAGATGGGGGAAGGGGGAGTTCTGGGGCCAACGTCCTGACTTTC
cdr3_aa: CASSQDGGRGSSGANVLTF

d_call: TRBD2
cdr3_length: 15
v_call: TRBV10-3
j_call: TRBJ2-1
clone_size: many
cdr3_nt: TGTGCCATCAAGACGACTAGCGGGATTGTGGATGAGCAGTTCTTC
cdr3_aa: CAIKTTSGIVDEQFF

d_call: TRBD2
cdr3_length: 15
v_call: TRBV9
j_call: TRBJ2-1
clone_size: few
cdr3_nt: TGTGCCAGCAGCGAAAGCGGGAGGGTAACCAATGAGCAGTTCTTC
cdr3_aa: CASSESGRVTNEQFF

d_call: -
cdr3_length: 11
v_call: TRBV18
j_call: TRBJ2-1
clone_size: -
cdr3_nt: TGTGCCAGCTCACCAAAGGGTGAGCAGTTCTTC
cdr3_aa: CASSPKGEQFF

d_call: -
cdr3_length: 13
v_call: TRBV20-1
j_call: TRBJ2-7
clone_size: few
cdr3_nt: TGCAGTGCTAGAGGGGGCAGGGCCGGCGAGCAGTACTTC
cdr3_aa: CSARGGRAGEQYF

d_call: -
cdr3_length: 15
v_call: TRBV7-9
j_call: TRBJ1-3
clone_size: -
cdr3_nt: TGTGCCAGCAGCTATAACGAGAAGTGGGGAAACACCATATATTTT
cdr3_aa: CASSYNEKWGNTIYF

d_call: -
cdr3_length: 13
v_call: TRBV9
j_call: TRBJ2-7
clone_size: -
cdr3_nt: TGTGCCAGCAGCGTAGGGTCCCTTGGCGAGCAGTACTTC
cdr3_aa: CASSVGSLGEQYF

d_call: -
cdr3_length: 15
v_call: TRBV12-3/TRBV12-4
j_call: TRBJ2-7
clone_size: -
cdr3_nt: TGTGCCAGCAGTTTAGTCAGGACCCCCTACAATGAGCAGTACTTC
cdr3_aa: CASSLVRTPYNEQYF

d_call: -
cdr3_length: 16
v_call: TRBV11-2
j_call: TRBJ2-1
clone_size: few
cdr3_nt: TGTGCCAGCACCTCGTGGCGGGATGGCTCCTACAATGAGCAGTTCTTC
cdr3_aa: CASTSWRDGSYNEQFF

d_call: -
cdr3_length: 13
v_call: TRBV25-1
j_call: TRBJ1-5
clone_size: -
cdr3_nt: TGTGCCAGCAGCCCCGGGGAGATTCAGCCCCAGCATTTT
cdr3_aa: CASSPGEIQPQHF

d_call: -
cdr3_length: 11
v_call: TRBV11-2
j_call: TRBJ1-1
clone_size: few
cdr3_nt: TGTGCCAGCAGCTTAACCCCTGAAGCTTTCTTT
cdr3_aa: CASSLTPEAFF

d_call: -
cdr3_length: 16
v_call: TRBV27
j_call: TRBJ2-1
clone_size: -
cdr3_nt: TGTGCCAGCAGTCCATTCCAGGGTTGGGGCCGGAATGAGCAGTTCTTC
cdr3_aa: CASSPFQGWGRNEQFF